This TCR beta chain was observed in a study of control samples from healthy donors and cancer patients. Some clones are missing from TCRdb's copy, which holds only in-frame ones; the method was immunoSEQ multiplex PCR. The table records some 130,000 clones, approximately 92% of them present only once. Trimming removed 5 bases from V and 6 bases from J; junction bases left unmatched: 6. CDR3 size: 14 residues. Germline-derived CDR1 and CDR2 are MNHEY and SVGEGT. Sequenced input: blood. J is TRBJ2-1 and V is TRBV6-2 or TRBV6-3, with 8 bases lining up with TRBD1. The sequence was obtained from a man younger than 30 in good health. The CDR3 is CASSDPGQVNEQFF. As DNA, the CDR3 is TGTGCCAGCAGTGATCCGGGACAGGTCAATGAGCAGTTCTTC.